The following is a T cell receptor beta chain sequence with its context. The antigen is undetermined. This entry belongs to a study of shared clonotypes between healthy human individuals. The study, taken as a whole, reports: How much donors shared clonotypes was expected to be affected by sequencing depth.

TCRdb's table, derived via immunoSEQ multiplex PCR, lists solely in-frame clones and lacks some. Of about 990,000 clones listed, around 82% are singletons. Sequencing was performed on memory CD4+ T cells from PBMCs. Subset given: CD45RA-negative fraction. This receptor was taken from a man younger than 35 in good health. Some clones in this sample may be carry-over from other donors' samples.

The CDR3 DNA sequence: TGTGCCAGCCCACCGGGACAGGGGGCAAAGTATGAAAAACTGTTTTTT. This encodes CASPPGQGAKYEKLFF. The V call is TRBV27, the J call TRBJ1-4, with TRBD1 matching 12 bases. Germline CDR1 and CDR2: MNHEY and SMNVEV (reference sequence). After removal of 8 bases from V and 6 bases from J, the junction contained 10 bases not matched to a gene. This CDR3 is built from 16 residues.